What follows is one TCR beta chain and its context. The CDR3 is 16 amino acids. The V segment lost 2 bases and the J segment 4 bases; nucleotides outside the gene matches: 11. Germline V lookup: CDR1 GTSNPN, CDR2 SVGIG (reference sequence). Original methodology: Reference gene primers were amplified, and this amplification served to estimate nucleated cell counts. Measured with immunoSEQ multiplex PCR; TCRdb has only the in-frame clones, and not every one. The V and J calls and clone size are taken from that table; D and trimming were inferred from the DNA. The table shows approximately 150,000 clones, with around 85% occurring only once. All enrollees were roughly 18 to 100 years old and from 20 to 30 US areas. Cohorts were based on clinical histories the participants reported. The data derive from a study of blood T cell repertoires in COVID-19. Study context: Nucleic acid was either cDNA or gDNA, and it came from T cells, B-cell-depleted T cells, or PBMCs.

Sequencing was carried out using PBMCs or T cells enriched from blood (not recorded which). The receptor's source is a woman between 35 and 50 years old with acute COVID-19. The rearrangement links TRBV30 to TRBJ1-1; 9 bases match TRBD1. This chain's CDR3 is CAWSHGTGTRGTEAFF. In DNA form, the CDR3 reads TGTGCCTGGAGTCACGGGACAGGGACCCGAGGCACTGAAGCTTTCTTT. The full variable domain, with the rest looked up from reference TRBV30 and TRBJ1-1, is SQTIHQWPATLVQPVGSPLSLECTVEGTSNPNLYWYRQAAGRGLQLLFYSVGIGQISSEVPQNLSASRPQDRQFILSSKKLLLSDSGFYLCAWSHGTGTRGTEAFFGQGTRLTVV.